Shown below are 30 T cell receptor beta chains from a single sample sequenced in a study of shared clonotypes between healthy human individuals. Generated by immunoSEQ multiplex PCR, the TCRdb table keeps only in-frame clones and is missing some. The sample comprises roughly 2.2 million clones, around 90% of which are singletons, and 0.3% to 0.4% rests with the top ten. Source material: naive CD4+ T cells from PBMCs. Subset specified: CD45RA+ positively selected. Receptors originate from a man aged 18 to 35 in good health. Some clones in this sample may be carry-over from other donors' samples.

The chain combines TRBV5-6 with TRBJ2-7; 7 bases line up with TRBD2. The germline V gene has CDR1 SGHDT and CDR2 YYEEEE. CDR3 length: 13 residues. Germline trimming cut 2 bases from V and 6 bases from J; bases unmatched to any gene: 5. The CDR3 protein is CASSLPGGIEQYF. DNA for the CDR3: TGTGCCAGCAGCTTACCGGGAGGTATCGAGCAGTACTTC.

This clone showed up just once. J is TRBJ2-3 and V is TRBV15, with 7 bases matching TRBD2. Trimming cost V 5 bases and J 5 bases; bases outside gene matches: 13. CDR3 length: 16 residues. Germline CDR1 LNHNV, CDR2 YYDKDF (reference sequence). CDR3 DNA: TGTGCCACCAGCGGTCGACTAGCCTTAGGGAGAGATACGCAGTATTTT. Its translation: CATSGRLALGRDTQYF. The whole variable domain, remainder taken from reference TRBV15 and TRBJ2-3, is DAMVIQNPRYQVTQFGKPVTLSCSQTLNHNVMYWYQQKSSQAPKLLFHYYDKDFNNEADTPDNFQSRRPNTSFCFLDIRSPGLGDTAMYLCATSGRLALGRDTQYFGPGTRLTVL.

The DNA of the CDR3 is TGTGCCAGCAGAGCCCCAGGCTACGAGCAGTACTTC. This gives the protein CASRAPGYEQYF. The genes are TRBV28 and TRBJ2-7; D not certain. This CDR3 comprises 12 residues. V was clipped by 6 bases and J by 3 bases, with 9 bases between them. Germline assignment: CDR1 MDHEN and CDR2 SYDVKM.

V and J are TRBV5-4 and TRBJ2-7, with TRBD1 matching 8 bases. The CDR3 totals 17 residues. Trimming removed 4 bases from V and 3 bases from J; junction bases left unmatched: 15. Germline CDR1 is SGHNT and CDR2 is YYREEE (reference sequence). This CDR3 reads CASSLGVQGALLYEQYF. In DNA form, the CDR3 reads TGTGCCAGCAGCCTGGGGGTCCAGGGGGCCCTACTCTACGAGCAGTACTTC.

The chain joins TRBV5-1 to TRBJ2-1; 9 bases are shared with TRBD2. After removal of 3 bases from V and 9 bases from J, the junction contained 13 bases not matched to a gene. CDR1 SGHRS and CDR2 YFSETQ come from the germline V gene. The CDR3 spans 16 residues. The CDR3 loop is CASSSTVAGGPSEQFF. DNA of the CDR3: TGCGCCAGCAGCTCGACTGTCGCGGGAGGGCCGAGTGAGCAGTTCTTC.

J is TRBJ2-3 and V is TRBV7-2; unclear D gene. Trimming removed 3 bases at V and 2 bases at J, with 15 bases between. CDR3 length: 16 residues. Looked up from germline, CDR1 is SGHTA and CDR2 is FQGNSA. The CDR3 reads CASSFRAARYTDTQYF. In DNA form, the CDR3 reads TGTGCCAGCAGCTTTCGGGCAGCACGATACACAGATACGCAGTATTTT.

The CDR3 DNA sequence: TGTGCCAGCAGTTCGGGTCAGAATAGCAATCAGCCCCAGCATTTT. The encoded protein is CASSSGQNSNQPQHF. The chain uses TRBV28 and TRBJ1-5; D unresolved. The germline CDR1 and CDR2 sequences are MDHEN and SYDVKM. Trimming stripped 4 bases from V and 0 bases from J, with 10 bases between. CDR3 size: 15 residues.

In its sample, this clone was seen once. Other DNA sequences in the same sample also yield this CDR3. The chain is built from TRBV18 and TRBJ2-5; D gene ambiguous. The CDR3 is 12 amino acids. Trimming stripped 5 bases from V and 1 base from J, with 5 bases between. Germline-derived CDR1 and CDR2 are KGHSH and LQKENI. As DNA, the CDR3 is TGTGCCAGCTCAAGACTCCAAGAGACCCAGTACTTC. Amino acid sequence: CASSRLQETQYF.

The chain employs TRBV6-5 and TRBJ1-3; D gene ambiguous. CDR1 is MNHEY, CDR2 SVGAGI, per germline. The V and J ends lost 6 bases and 2 bases respectively, with 8 bases between them. The CDR3 extends over 13 amino acids. The CDR3, as DNA: TGTGCCAGCAGACTGGGAGCTGGAAACACCATATATTTT. As protein: CASRLGAGNTIYF.

V and J are TRBV5-1 and TRBJ1-4; 10 nucleotides agree with TRBD1. CDR3 size: 15 residues. The V gene's germline CDR1 is SGHRS and CDR2 YFSETQ. V shed 4 bases and J 8 bases; nucleotides not matched to a gene: 8. The CDR3 nucleotides are TGCGCCAGCAGCGGGACCGGGACAGGGGAGGAAAAACTGTTTTTT. Translating gives CASSGTGTGEEKLFF.

J is TRBJ1-4 and V is TRBV11-2; 10 nucleotides agree with TRBD1. Germline assignment: CDR1 SGHAT and CDR2 FQNNGV. CDR3 length equals 15 residues. Unmatched junction bases numbered 7, after V lost 5 bases and J lost 7 bases. The CDR3 spells CASSPRTGGGEKLFF. The CDR3 DNA is TGTGCCAGCAGCCCCCGGACAGGGGGAGGTGAAAAACTGTTTTTT.

V is TRBV7-3 and J is TRBJ2-5; D unresolved. V was pared by 3 bases and J by 4 bases, with 6 bases between. CDR3 length: 12 residues. Germline values: CDR1 SGHTA, CDR2 FQGTGA. Here the CDR3 DNA reads TGTGCCAGCAGCTTTGATGGAGAGACCCAGTACTTC. Residues: CASSFDGETQYF. Based on the CDR3 plus reference TRBV7-3 and TRBJ2-5, the full variable domain is GAGVSQTPSNKVTEKGKYVELRCDPISGHTALYWYRQSLGQGPEFLIYFQGTGAADDSGLPNDRFFAVRPEGSVSTLKIQRTERGDSAVYLCASSFDGETQYFGPGTRLLVL.

This chain connects TRBV6-5 to TRBJ2-7, with a tentative D call TRBD2 (5 bases). The germline CDR1 and CDR2 sequences are MNHEY and SVGAGI. Trimming shortened V by 8 bases and J by 5 bases, and 10 bases separated the two germline ends. This CDR3 spans 11 amino acids. In DNA, the CDR3 is TGTGCCAGCGGTACTAGGGACGAGCAGTACTTC. Translating gives CASGTRDEQYF.

The chain employs TRBV5-1 and TRBJ1-4; D not certain. V lost 4 bases to trimming and J lost 8 bases, with 15 bases between them. This CDR3 comprises 14 residues. Germline V lookup: CDR1 SGHRS, CDR2 YFSETQ. CDR3: CASSPRVQGEKLFF. Written as DNA, the CDR3 is TGCGCCAGCAGCCCCCGGGTTCAAGGGGAAAAACTGTTTTTT. Looking up the rest from reference TRBV5-1 and TRBJ1-4 gives the full variable domain: KAGVTQTPRYLIKTRGQQVTLSCSPISGHRSVSWYQQTPGQGLQFLFEYFSETQRNKGNFPGRFSGRQFSNSRSEMNVSTLELGDSALYLCASSPRVQGEKLFFGSGTQLSVL.

This clone was counted a single time. The V and J genes are TRBV28 and TRBJ1-1; D possibly corresponds to TRBD1 (5 bases). The CDR3 is 14 residues long. V gave up 5 bases and J gave up 11 bases, with 21 bases separating them. CDR1 is MDHEN and CDR2 is SYDVKM in the germline V gene. The CDR3 protein is CASSVPGALVRAFF. The CDR3 bases are TGTGCCAGCAGTGTCCCCGGGGCTCTGGTGCGCGCTTTCTTT.

This chain connects TRBV30 to TRBJ2-1; D is perhaps TRBD2 (6 bases). V was clipped by 3 bases and J by 12 bases, with 12 bases between them. The CDR3 is 11 amino acids. CDR1 is GTSNPN and CDR2 is SVGIG in the germline V gene (reference sequence). The CDR3 DNA sequence: TGTGCCTGGAGCGGGACTCGCGGGCAGTTCTTC. This sequence encodes CAWSGTRGQFF. Drawing the rest from reference TRBV30 and TRBJ2-1, the complete variable domain is SQTIHQWPATLVQPVGSPLSLECTVEGTSNPNLYWYRQAAGRGLQLLFYSVGIGQISSEVPQNLSASRPQDRQFILSSKKLLLSDSGFYLCAWSGTRGQFFGPGTRLTVL.

The chain couples TRBV5-1 to TRBJ2-1; 7 bases are a match to TRBD2. There are 15 residues in the CDR3. Germline V CDR1 and CDR2: SGHRS, YFSETQ. Losses at the gene ends were 7 bases for V and 6 bases for J; bases not matched to a gene: 13. The CDR3 sequence is CASAPRAGEANEQFF. The DNA of the CDR3 is TGCGCCAGCGCCCCGCGGGCGGGAGAGGCCAATGAGCAGTTCTTC. The variable domain in full, with the rest retrieved from reference TRBV5-1 and TRBJ2-1, is KAGVTQTPRYLIKTRGQQVTLSCSPISGHRSVSWYQQTPGQGLQFLFEYFSETQRNKGNFPGRFSGRQFSNSRSEMNVSTLELGDSALYLCASAPRAGEANEQFFGPGTRLTVL.

The CDR3 sequence is CAIGARNRQSGNTIYF. CDR3 coding DNA: TGTGCCATCGGGGCAAGGAACCGCCAGTCCGGAAACACCATATATTTT. J is TRBJ1-3 and V is TRBV10-3; weak D call: TRBD1 (5 bases). Trimming pared 8 bases from V and 4 bases from J, leaving 21 bases between. The CDR3 is 16 amino acids. CDR1 ENHRY and CDR2 SYGVKD come from the germline V gene.

The rearrangement joins TRBV10-3 to TRBJ2-3; maybe TRBD2 (5 bases). Per germline, CDR1 ENHRY and CDR2 SYGVKD. V was trimmed by 4 bases and J by 1 base, leaving 15 bases between them. CDR3 length: 16 residues. The CDR3 DNA is TGTGCCATCAGTGCGCTCCAGATTAGCGGCACAGATACGCAGTATTTT. Protein product: CAISALQISGTDTQYF.

Concerning this clone: Other DNA sequences from this sample encode an identical CDR3 as well. V gene TRBV4-1 combines with J gene TRBJ2-5, with TRBD1 matching over 7 bases. Germline assignment: CDR1 MGHRA and CDR2 YSYEKL. The CDR3 is 14 residues long. V lost 4 bases to trimming and J lost 2 bases; unmatched junction nucleotides: 4. This CDR3 reads CASSLRQGQETQYF. The DNA for the CDR3 is TGCGCCAGCAGCCTACGACAGGGACAAGAGACCCAGTACTTC.

Only one count was recorded for this clone. The genes are TRBV5-4 and TRBJ2-2; 10 bases are shared with TRBD2. CDR1 is SGHNT and CDR2 is YYREEE in the germline V gene (reference sequence). CDR3 length equals 17 residues. J lost 8 bases, V lost 3 bases, and 13 bases had no gene match. The CDR3, as DNA: TGTGCCAGCAGCTCCCCCGGAGGGCTAGCGGGAGCGGGGGAGCTGTTTTTT. This sequence encodes CASSSPGGLAGAGELFF.

Comment on this clone: One junction end disagrees with the germline gene, perhaps due to a read error. This chain joins TRBV27 and TRBJ2-1, with 11 bases that match TRBD1. CDR1 and CDR2 (germline): MNHEY, SMNVEV (reference sequence). The CDR3 length is 20 residues. CDR3 in amino acids: CASSLSSRFMGQGEHNEQFF. DNA of the CDR3: TGTGCCAGCAGTCTATCCTCCCGGTTCATGGGACAGGGGGAGCACAATGAGCAGTTCTTC.

The chain recombines TRBV19 with TRBJ1-5; D is uncertain. CDR1 and CDR2 (germline): LNHDA, SQIVND (reference sequence). Trimming stripped 3 bases from V and 4 bases from J, with 7 bases between. The CDR3 extends over 13 amino acids. DNA of the CDR3: TGTGCCAGTAGTATCCGACCTAATCAGCCCCAGCATTTT. Its protein product is CASSIRPNQPQHF.

The V call is TRBV19, the J call TRBJ2-1; TRBD2 matches at 8 bases. Germline CDR1 reads LNHDA; CDR2 reads SQIVND (reference sequence). Trimming at V came to 8 bases and at J to 10 bases, leaving 19 bases not matched to a gene. This CDR3 comprises 16 residues. The CDR3 nucleotides read TGTGCCAGTGGGGAGCTAGCGGGCTTCCCCCCAAGGGAGCAGTTCTTC. This encodes CASGELAGFPPREQFF.

The gene calls are TRBV9 and TRBJ1-3; possible D gene TRBD1, 5 bases. Trimming took off 2 bases at V and 0 bases at J, with 15 bases between the two ends. Germline lookup yields CDR1 SGDLS and CDR2 YYNGEE. The CDR3 covers 17 residues. The CDR3 coding sequence is TGTGCCAGCAGCGTCTCGTACGGACAAAACTCTGGAAACACCATATATTTT. This gives the protein CASSVSYGQNSGNTIYF.

The chain links TRBV21-1 to TRBJ1-3. TRBV21-1 is labeled a pseudogene. This CDR3 is 17 amino acids long. This chain's CDR3 is CASSKGEGVVSGNTIYF. The CDR3 region has the DNA TGTGCCAGCAGCAAAGGGGAGGGGGTGGTCTCTGGAAACACCATATATTTT.

This clone was observed a single time. J is TRBJ2-7 and V is TRBV29-1, with 12 bases lining up with TRBD1. This CDR3 has 18 residues. V shed 5 bases and J 2 bases; nucleotides not matched to a gene: 16. Germline V lookup: CDR1 SQVTM, CDR2 ANQGSEA. CDR3 amino acids: CSVRHRDRGRSVTYEQYF. CDR3 nucleotide sequence: TGCAGCGTTCGTCACAGGGACAGGGGGCGCTCGGTAACCTACGAGCAGTACTTC.

This clone showed up just once. The chain uses TRBV28 and TRBJ2-5, with D unresolved. V was clipped by 6 bases and J by 2 bases, with 28 bases between them. The CDR3 is 19 amino acids. The germline V gene has CDR1 MDHEN and CDR2 SYDVKM. CDR3 amino acids: CASSGSTSSAVRRQETQYF. The CDR3 DNA sequence: TGTGCCAGCAGCGGCAGCACAAGCAGCGCGGTGCGACGGCAAGAGACCCAGTACTTC.

The genes are TRBV18 and TRBJ2-7; no clear D. Trimming pared 2 bases from V and 2 bases from J, leaving 7 bases between. This CDR3 comprises 13 residues. Germline V gives CDR1 KGHSH, CDR2 LQKENI. The CDR3 loop reads CASSPAVPYEQYF. CDR3 bases: TGTGCCAGCTCACCAGCGGTACCCTACGAGCAGTACTTC.

This clone has a single count. The chain links TRBV18 to TRBJ2-2; 7 bases are a match to TRBD1. Trimming removed 2 bases from V and 2 bases from J; junction bases left unmatched: 8. The length of the CDR3 is 17 residues. Per the germline V gene, CDR1 is KGHSH and CDR2 is LQKENI. The CDR3 DNA reads as TGTGCCAGCTCACCAAATTCTGACAGGGCAAACACCGGGGAGCTGTTTTTT. This codes for CASSPNSDRANTGELFF.